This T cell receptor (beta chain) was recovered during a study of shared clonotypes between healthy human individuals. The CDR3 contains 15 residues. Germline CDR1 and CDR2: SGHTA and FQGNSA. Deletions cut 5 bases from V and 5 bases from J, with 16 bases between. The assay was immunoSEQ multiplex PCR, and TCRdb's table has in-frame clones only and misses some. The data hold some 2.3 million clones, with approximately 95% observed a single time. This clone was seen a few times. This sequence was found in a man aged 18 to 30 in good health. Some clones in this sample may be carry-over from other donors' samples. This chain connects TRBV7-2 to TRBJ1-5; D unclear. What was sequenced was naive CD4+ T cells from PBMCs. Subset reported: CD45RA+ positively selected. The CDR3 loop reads CASSRGRRDHQPQHF. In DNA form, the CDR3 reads TGTGCCAGCAGCCGCGGGAGGAGGGATCATCAGCCCCAGCATTTT.